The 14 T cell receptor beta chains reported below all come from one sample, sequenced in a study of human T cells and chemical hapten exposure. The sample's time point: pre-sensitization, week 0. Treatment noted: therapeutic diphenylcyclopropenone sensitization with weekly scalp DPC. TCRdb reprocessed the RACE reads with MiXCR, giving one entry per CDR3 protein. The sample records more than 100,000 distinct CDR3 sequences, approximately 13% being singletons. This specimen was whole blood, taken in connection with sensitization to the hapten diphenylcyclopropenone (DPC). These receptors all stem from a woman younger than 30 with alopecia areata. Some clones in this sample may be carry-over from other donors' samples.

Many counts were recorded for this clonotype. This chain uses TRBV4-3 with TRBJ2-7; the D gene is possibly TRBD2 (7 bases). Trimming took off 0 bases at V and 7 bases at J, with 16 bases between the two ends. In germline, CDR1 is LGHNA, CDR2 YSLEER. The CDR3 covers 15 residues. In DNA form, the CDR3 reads TGCGCCAGCAGCCAAGATAATGGGGGGGGGCGAGAGCAGTACTTC. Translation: CASSQDNGGGREQYF.

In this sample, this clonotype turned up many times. CDR3 DNA sequence: TGTGCCAGCAGCCCCCGGACGGCGAACACTGAAGCTTTCTTT. The encoded protein is CASSPRTANTEAFF. The chain employs TRBV11-2 and TRBJ1-1, with no clear D. V lost 5 bases and J 1 base, leaving 11 bases between the germline ends. Germline CDR1 and CDR2: SGHAT and FQNNGV. The CDR3 totals 14 residues.

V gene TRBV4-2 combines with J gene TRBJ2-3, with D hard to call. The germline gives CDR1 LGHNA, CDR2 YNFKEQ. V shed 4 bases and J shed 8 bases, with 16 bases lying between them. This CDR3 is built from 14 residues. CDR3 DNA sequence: TGTGCCAGCAGCCTTGGTCAAGGCGGTGTTACGCAGTATTTT. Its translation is CASSLGQGGVTQYF.

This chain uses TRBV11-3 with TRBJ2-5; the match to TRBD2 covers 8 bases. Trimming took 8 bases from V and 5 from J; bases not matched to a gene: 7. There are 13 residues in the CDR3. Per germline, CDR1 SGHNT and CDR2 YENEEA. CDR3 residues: CASSGASGETQYF. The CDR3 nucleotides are TGTGCCAGCTCAGGGGCTAGCGGGGAGACCCAGTACTTC. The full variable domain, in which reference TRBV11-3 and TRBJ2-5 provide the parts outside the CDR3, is EAGVVQSPRYKIIEKKQPVAFWCNPISGHNTLYWYLQNLGQGPELLIRYENEEAVDDSQLPKDRFSAERLKGVDSTLKIQPAELGDSAVYLCASSGASGETQYFGPGTRLLVL.

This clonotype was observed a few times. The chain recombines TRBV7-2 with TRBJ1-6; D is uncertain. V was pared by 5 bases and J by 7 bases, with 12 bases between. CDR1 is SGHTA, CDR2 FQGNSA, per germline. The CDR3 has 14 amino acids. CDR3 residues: CASSIERGNSPLHF. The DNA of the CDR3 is TGTGCCAGCAGCATAGAACGTGGGAATTCACCCCTCCACTTT.

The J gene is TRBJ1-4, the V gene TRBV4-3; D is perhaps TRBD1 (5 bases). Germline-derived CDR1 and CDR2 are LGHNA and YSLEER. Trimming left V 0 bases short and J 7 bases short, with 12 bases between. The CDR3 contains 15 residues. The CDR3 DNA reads TGCGCCAGCAGCCAAGACGGGCAGAGGGGTGAAAAACTGTTTTTT. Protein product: CASSQDGQRGEKLFF.

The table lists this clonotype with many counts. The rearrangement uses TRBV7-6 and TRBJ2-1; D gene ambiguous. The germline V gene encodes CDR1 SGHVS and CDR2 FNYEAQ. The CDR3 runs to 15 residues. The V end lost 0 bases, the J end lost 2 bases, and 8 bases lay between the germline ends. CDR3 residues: CASSLAGPPYNEQFF. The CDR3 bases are TGTGCCAGCAGCTTAGCTGGGCCTCCCTACAATGAGCAGTTCTTC. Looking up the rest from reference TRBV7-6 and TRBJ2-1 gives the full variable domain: GAGVSQSPRYKVTKRGQDVALRCDPISGHVSLYWYRQALGQGPEFLTYFNYEAQQDKSGLPNDRFSAERPEGSISTLTIQRTEQRDSAMYRCASSLAGPPYNEQFFGPGTRLTVL.

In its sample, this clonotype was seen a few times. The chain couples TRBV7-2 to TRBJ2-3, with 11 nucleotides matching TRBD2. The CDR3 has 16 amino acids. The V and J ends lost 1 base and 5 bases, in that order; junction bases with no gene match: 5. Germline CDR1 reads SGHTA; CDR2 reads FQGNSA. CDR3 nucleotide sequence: TGTGCCAGCAGCTTAGACCTAGCGGGGGGAGGAGATACGCAGTATTTT. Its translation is CASSLDLAGGGDTQYF.

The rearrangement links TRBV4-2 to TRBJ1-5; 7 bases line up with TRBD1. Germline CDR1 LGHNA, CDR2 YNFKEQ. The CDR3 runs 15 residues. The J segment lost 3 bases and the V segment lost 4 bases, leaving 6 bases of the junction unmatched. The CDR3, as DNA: TGTGCCAGCAGCCCTACCGACAGGGCCAATCAGCCCCAGCATTTT. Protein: CASSPTDRANQPQHF.

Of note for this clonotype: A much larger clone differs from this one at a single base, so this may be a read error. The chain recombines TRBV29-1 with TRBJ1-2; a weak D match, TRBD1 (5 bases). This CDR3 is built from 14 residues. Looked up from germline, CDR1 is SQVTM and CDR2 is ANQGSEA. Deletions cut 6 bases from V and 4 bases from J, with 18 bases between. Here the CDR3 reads CSVESGTAAYGYTF. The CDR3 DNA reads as TGCAGCGTGGAGTCGGGGACGGCTGCCTATGGCTACACCTTC. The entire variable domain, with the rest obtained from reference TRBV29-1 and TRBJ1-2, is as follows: SAVISQKPSRDICQRGTSLTIQCQVDSQVTMMFWYRQQPGQSLTLIATANQGSEATYESGFVIDKFPISRPNLTFSTLTVSNMSPEDSSIYLCSVESGTAAYGYTFGSGTRLTVV.

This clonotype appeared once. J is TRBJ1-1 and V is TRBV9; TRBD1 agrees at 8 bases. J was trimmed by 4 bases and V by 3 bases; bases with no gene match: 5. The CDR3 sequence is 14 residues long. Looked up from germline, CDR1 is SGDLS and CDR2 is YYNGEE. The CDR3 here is CASSATGVGTEAFF. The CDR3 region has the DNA TGTGCCAGCAGCGCGACAGGGGTTGGCACTGAAGCTTTCTTT. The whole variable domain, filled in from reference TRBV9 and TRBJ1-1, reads DSGVTQTPKHLITATGQRVTLRCSPRSGDLSVYWYQQSLDQGLQFLIQYYNGEERAKGNILERFSAQQFPDLHSELNLSSLELGDSALYFCASSATGVGTEAFFGQGTRLTVV.

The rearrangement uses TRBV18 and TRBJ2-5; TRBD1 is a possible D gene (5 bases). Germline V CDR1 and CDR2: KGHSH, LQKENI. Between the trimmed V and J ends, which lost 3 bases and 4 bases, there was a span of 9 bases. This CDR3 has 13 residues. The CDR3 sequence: CASSPGARETQYF. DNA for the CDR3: TGTGCCAGCTCACCTGGGGCCAGAGAGACCCAGTACTTC.

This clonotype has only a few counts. The CDR3 reads CASSPDRSYQETQYF. The DNA for the CDR3 is TGTGCCAGCAGCCCAGACAGGAGCTACCAAGAGACCCAGTACTTC. The rearrangement joins TRBV5-6 to TRBJ2-5; TRBD1 might be the D (6 bases). Trimming left V 4 bases short and J 0 bases short, with 13 bases between. CDR3 length: 15 amino acids. CDR1 and CDR2 (germline): SGHDT, YYEEEE.

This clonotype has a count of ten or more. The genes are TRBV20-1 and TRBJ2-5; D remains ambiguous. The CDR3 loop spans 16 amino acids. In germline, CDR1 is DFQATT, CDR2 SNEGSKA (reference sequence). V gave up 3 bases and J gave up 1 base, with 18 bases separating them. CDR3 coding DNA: TGCAGTGCTAGTTCGAAGTCGAGATCTGTCCAAGAGACCCAGTACTTC. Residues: CSASSKSRSVQETQYF.